This TCR beta chain originates from a study of blood T cell repertoires in COVID-19. Study overall: Some COVID-19 samples were acute and others convalescent; all came from the United States, Italy and Spain. Sources were T cells, B-cell-depleted T cells, or PBMCs; the material itself was cDNA or gDNA.

In the authors' methods: Researchers report that nucleated cell counts were estimated from reference gene primer amplification. Libraries were prepared by immunoSEQ multiplex PCR; TCRdb keeps only in-frame clonotypes and omits some of them. V and J calls and clone size come straight from that table; D and trimming were deduced from the DNA. The sample lists approximately 250,000 clones, approximately 86% occurring once. Trimming stripped 5 bases from V and 5 bases from J, with 18 bases between. The germline CDR1 and CDR2 sequences are SGHTA and FQGTGA. This CDR3 region has 15 residues. The TCR comes from a woman in her fifties or sixties who had recovered from COVID-19. V usage is TRBV7-3 and J usage is TRBJ1-1; tentatively, D is TRBD1 (6 bases). The specimen was peripheral blood. The CDR3 loop reads CASSQRGGLGTEAFF. Written as DNA, the CDR3 is TGTGCCAGCAGCCAGCGCGGGGGGCTAGGGACTGAAGCTTTCTTT.